This T cell receptor (beta chain) was captured by sequencing in a study of regulatory T cells in long-lasting Graves disease. TCR beta libraries were built with iRepertoire HTBI primers and Arm-PCR of CDR3 regions. TCRdb re-called the multiplex PCR reads with MiXCR, one entry per CDR3 protein. The data hold about 300,000 distinct CDR3 sequences, with 18% observed a single time. The table lists this clonotype with many counts. Indicated time point: newly diagnosed GD, antithyroid drugs for less than 3 months. Construction of the TCR library relied on RNA isolated from PBMCs. Patients hailed from an endocrinology department in Xi'an, China. The sequence came from a female donor with Graves disease. The sequencing used peripheral blood mononuclear cells (PBMCs), collected at new diagnosis, from a patient treated with antithyroid drugs.

The CDR3 loop reads CASSPQVAGELFF. The CDR3 DNA sequence: TGTGCCAGCAGCCCACAGGTGGCCGGGGAGCTGTTTTTT. The gene calls are TRBV12-3 or TRBV12-4 and TRBJ2-2; possible D gene TRBD1, 5 bases. This CDR3 is built from 13 residues. Trimming took off 6 bases at V and 6 bases at J, with 11 bases between the two ends.